The rows below give T cell receptor beta chains drawn from one sample of a study of memory B cells and T cells in multiple sclerosis. The antigens these receptors bind are not known. Sequencing used immunoSEQ multiplex PCR; TCRdb keeps in-frame clones, though not all of them. The sample has 9,500 to 15,000 clones; 84% are singletons. The source material was PBMCs from blood kept in culture. The receptor source for this set is a human donor with multiple sclerosis. Both conserved end residues are part of each CDR3. Each record gives: D gene, clone size, V gene, J gene, CDR3 protein, CDR3 DNA. The D gene is left open where the match is weak. Expanded clones get a size class; other rows say once, few or many, or leave the size out.

D gene: NA; clone size: once; V gene: TRBV20-1; J gene: TRBJ2-7; CDR3 protein: CSASPQVEQYF; CDR3 DNA: TGCAGTGCTAGCCCCCAGGTCGAGCAGTACTTC
D gene: NA; clone size: NA; V gene: TRBV9; J gene: TRBJ1-6; CDR3 protein: CASSPSHNSPLHF; CDR3 DNA: TGTGCCAGCAGCCCCAGCCATAATTCACCCCTCCACTTT
D gene: TRBD1; clone size: NA; V gene: TRBV30; J gene: TRBJ1-2; CDR3 protein: CAWSSTGGADGYTF; CDR3 DNA: TGTGCCTGGAGTTCGACAGGGGGCGCGGATGGCTACACCTTC
D gene: TRBD2; clone size: NA; V gene: TRBV5-4; J gene: TRBJ2-7; CDR3 protein: CASSLLAGGPYEQYF; CDR3 DNA: TGTGCCAGCAGCTTGTTAGCGGGAGGGCCCTACGAGCAGTACTTC
D gene: NA; clone size: NA; V gene: TRBV29-1; J gene: TRBJ2-1; CDR3 protein: CSVFWALLGNEQFF; CDR3 DNA: TGCAGCGTTTTTTGGGCCCTCTTGGGGAATGAGCAGTTCTTC
D gene: TRBD1; clone size: NA; V gene: TRBV25-1; J gene: TRBJ1-1; CDR3 protein: CASMGQGITEAFF; CDR3 DNA: TGTGCCAGCATGGGACAGGGTATCACTGAAGCTTTCTTT
D gene: TRBD1; clone size: NA; V gene: TRBV28; J gene: TRBJ1-5; CDR3 protein: CASSLGDRGYNQPQHF; CDR3 DNA: TGTGCCAGCAGTTTAGGGGACAGGGGATACAATCAGCCCCAGCATTTT
D gene: NA; clone size: NA; V gene: TRBV25-1; J gene: TRBJ2-1; CDR3 protein: CASSAARGTNNEQFF; CDR3 DNA: TGTGCCAGCAGTGCGGCCCGCGGAACTAACAATGAGCAGTTCTTC
D gene: NA; clone size: few; V gene: TRBV19; J gene: TRBJ2-6; CDR3 protein: CASKPNSGANVLTF; CDR3 DNA: TGTGCCAGTAAACCTAACTCTGGGGCCAACGTCCTGACTTTC
D gene: TRBD1; clone size: NA; V gene: TRBV19; J gene: TRBJ1-2; CDR3 protein: CASSILGTVYGYTF; CDR3 DNA: TGTGCCAGTAGTATTCTGGGGACAGTCTATGGCTACACCTTC
D gene: NA; clone size: NA; V gene: TRBV19; J gene: TRBJ1-3; CDR3 protein: CASSIGLPGNTIYF; CDR3 DNA: TGTGCCAGTAGTATCGGGCTGCCCGGAAACACCATATATTTT
D gene: TRBD1; clone size: NA; V gene: TRBV9; J gene: TRBJ1-2; CDR3 protein: CASSGTGVYGYTF; CDR3 DNA: TGTGCCAGCAGCGGGACAGGGGTCTATGGCTACACCTTC
D gene: NA; clone size: NA; V gene: TRBV27; J gene: TRBJ2-7; CDR3 protein: CASSLRGPTYEQYF; CDR3 DNA: TGTGCCAGCAGTTTAAGGGGCCCCACCTACGAGCAGTACTTC
D gene: NA; clone size: NA; V gene: TRBV25-1; J gene: TRBJ1-2; CDR3 protein: CASSDWFGYTF; CDR3 DNA: TGTGCCAGCAGTGATTGGTTCGGCTACACCTTC
D gene: TRBD1; clone size: NA; V gene: TRBV7-3; J gene: TRBJ1-2; CDR3 protein: CASSVTTGAGYTF; CDR3 DNA: TGTGCCAGCAGCGTAACTACAGGGGCTGGCTACACCTTC
D gene: NA; clone size: NA; V gene: TRBV12-5; J gene: TRBJ1-1; CDR3 protein: CASGSGFNTEAFF; CDR3 DNA: TGTGCTAGTGGTTCAGGGTTTAACACTGAAGCTTTCTTT
D gene: NA; clone size: once; V gene: TRBV7-9; J gene: TRBJ1-2; CDR3 protein: CASSQRGEGNGYTF; CDR3 DNA: TGTGCCAGCAGCCAGCGGGGGGAAGGTAACGGCTACACCTTC
D gene: NA; clone size: NA; V gene: TRBV5-5; J gene: TRBJ1-4; CDR3 protein: CASSLLNEKLFF; CDR3 DNA: TGTGCCAGCAGCTTACTAAATGAAAAACTGTTTTTT
D gene: NA; clone size: NA; V gene: TRBV29-1; J gene: TRBJ2-5; CDR3 protein: CSVDGDFQETQYF; CDR3 DNA: TGCAGCGTTGACGGGGATTTCCAAGAGACCCAGTACTTC
D gene: NA; clone size: few; V gene: TRBV7-2; J gene: TRBJ1-2; CDR3 protein: CASSVAIRSGYGYTF; CDR3 DNA: TGTGCCAGCAGCGTGGCCATCCGGAGCGGCTATGGCTACACCTTC
D gene: NA; clone size: NA; V gene: TRBV12-5; J gene: TRBJ2-1; CDR3 protein: CASGFGTGSRVAGGAYNEQFF; CDR3 DNA: TGTGCTAGTGGTTTCGGGACAGGGAGTAGAGTAGCGGGAGGCGCCTACAATGAGCAGTTCTTC
D gene: TRBD1; clone size: NA; V gene: TRBV6-5; J gene: TRBJ2-7; CDR3 protein: CASSVSGTGSYEQYF; CDR3 DNA: TGTGCCAGCAGTGTATCCGGGACAGGTAGTTACGAGCAGTACTTC
D gene: NA; clone size: few; V gene: TRBV19; J gene: TRBJ1-4; CDR3 protein: CASSIVANEKLFF; CDR3 DNA: TGTGCCAGTAGTATTGTAGCTAATGAAAAACTGTTTTTT
D gene: TRBD1; clone size: once; V gene: TRBV28; J gene: TRBJ1-3; CDR3 protein: CASSSGTVSGNTIYF; CDR3 DNA: TGTGCCAGCAGTTCCGGGACAGTCTCTGGAAACACCATATATTTT
D gene: TRBD1; clone size: NA; V gene: TRBV7-9; J gene: TRBJ1-1; CDR3 protein: CASSLVGTDLSRVFF; CDR3 DNA: TGTGCCAGCAGCTTAGTAGGGACAGATTTATCTAGAGTTTTCTTT
D gene: TRBD2; clone size: NA; V gene: TRBV7-3; J gene: TRBJ2-1; CDR3 protein: CASSLYGTSGREEQFF; CDR3 DNA: TGTGCCAGCAGCCTATATGGGACTAGCGGGAGAGAGGAGCAGTTCTTC
D gene: TRBD1; clone size: NA; V gene: TRBV5-1; J gene: TRBJ2-1; CDR3 protein: CASSVDRDYEQFF; CDR3 DNA: TGCGCCAGCAGCGTGGACAGGGACTATGAGCAGTTCTTC
D gene: NA; clone size: NA; V gene: TRBV5-1; J gene: TRBJ1-2; CDR3 protein: CASSLGGKMGGCTF; CDR3 DNA: TGCGCCAGCAGCTTGGGGGGCAAGATGGGCGGCTGCACCTTC
D gene: TRBD2; clone size: once; V gene: TRBV18; J gene: TRBJ2-1; CDR3 protein: CASSPSSGRLSYNEQFF; CDR3 DNA: TGTGCCAGCTCACCCTCTAGCGGGAGACTCTCCTACAATGAGCAGTTCTTC
D gene: TRBD1; clone size: few; V gene: TRBV7-6; J gene: TRBJ2-7; CDR3 protein: CASSRRTGYEQYF; CDR3 DNA: TGTGCCAGCAGCCGAAGGACAGGCTACGAGCAGTACTTC
D gene: TRBD1; clone size: NA; V gene: TRBV18; J gene: TRBJ2-7; CDR3 protein: CASSQAAGGIYEQYF; CDR3 DNA: TGTGCCAGCTCACAGGCGGCAGGGGGCATCTACGAGCAGTACTTC
D gene: TRBD2; clone size: NA; V gene: TRBV30; J gene: TRBJ2-1; CDR3 protein: CGGVRGAEQFF; CDR3 DNA: TGTGGAGGTGTGCGGGGGGCTGAGCAGTTCTTC
D gene: NA; clone size: NA; V gene: TRBV29-1; J gene: TRBJ2-1; CDR3 protein: CSVDNHNEQFF; CDR3 DNA: TGCAGCGTTGACAACCACAATGAGCAGTTCTTC
D gene: NA; clone size: NA; V gene: TRBV27; J gene: TRBJ2-5; CDR3 protein: CASSLYTGMETQYF; CDR3 DNA: TGTGCCAGCAGTCTCTATACAGGGATGGAGACCCAGTACTTC
D gene: TRBD1; clone size: NA; V gene: TRBV6-6; J gene: TRBJ1-2; CDR3 protein: CASSSTGVGGYTF; CDR3 DNA: TGTGCCAGCAGTTCTACAGGGGTCGGCGGCTACACCTTC
D gene: NA; clone size: NA; V gene: TRBV19; J gene: TRBJ1-5; CDR3 protein: CASSTLSHGSGQPQHF; CDR3 DNA: TGTGCCAGTAGTACGCTCTCACACGGTTCCGGTCAGCCCCAGCATTTT
D gene: TRBD1; clone size: NA; V gene: TRBV5-1; J gene: TRBJ1-1; CDR3 protein: CASSDGTGRLNTEAFF; CDR3 DNA: TGCGCCAGCAGCGACGGGACAGGGAGACTTAACACTGAAGCTTTCTTT
D gene: NA; clone size: NA; V gene: TRBV7-3; J gene: TRBJ2-3; CDR3 protein: CASSLGGAPTDTQYF; CDR3 DNA: TGTGCCAGCAGCTTAGGGGGGGCCCCCACAGATACGCAGTATTTT
D gene: TRBD2; clone size: NA; V gene: TRBV5-1; J gene: TRBJ2-3; CDR3 protein: CASSLAGTSARDTQYF; CDR3 DNA: TGCGCCAGCAGCTTGGCCGGGACTAGCGCCAGAGATACGCAGTATTTT
D gene: TRBD1; clone size: NA; V gene: TRBV11-2; J gene: TRBJ2-7; CDR3 protein: CASSAGTGAYEQYF; CDR3 DNA: TGTGCCAGCAGCGCCGGGACAGGGGCCTACGAGCAGTACTTC
D gene: TRBD1; clone size: NA; V gene: TRBV5-1; J gene: TRBJ2-4; CDR3 protein: CASSHGTGDFKNIQYF; CDR3 DNA: TGCGCCAGCAGCCACGGGACAGGGGATTTTAAAAACATTCAGTACTTC
D gene: NA; clone size: NA; V gene: TRBV5-1; J gene: TRBJ2-5; CDR3 protein: CASSLVSGDETQYF; CDR3 DNA: TGCGCCAGCAGCTTGGTCTCGGGTGATGAGACCCAGTACTTC
D gene: NA; clone size: NA; V gene: TRBV6-4; J gene: TRBJ1-1; CDR3 protein: CASSDSATDEAFF; CDR3 DNA: TGTGCCAGCAGTGACTCGGCGACAGATGAAGCTTTCTTT
D gene: NA; clone size: few; V gene: TRBV7-9; J gene: TRBJ2-7; CDR3 protein: CASSLGPTREQYF; CDR3 DNA: TGTGCCAGCAGCCTGGGACCCACGCGGGAGCAGTACTTC
D gene: TRBD2; clone size: NA; V gene: TRBV9; J gene: TRBJ2-7; CDR3 protein: CASSPRTSRAYEQYF; CDR3 DNA: TGTGCCAGCAGCCCCCGGACTAGCAGAGCCTACGAGCAGTACTTC
D gene: TRBD2; clone size: NA; V gene: TRBV27; J gene: TRBJ2-3; CDR3 protein: CASSLFLAGVDTQYF; CDR3 DNA: TGTGCCAGCAGTTTATTTCTAGCGGGAGTAGATACGCAGTATTTT
D gene: TRBD1; clone size: NA; V gene: TRBV25-1; J gene: TRBJ2-2; CDR3 protein: CASRAQGAGGELFF; CDR3 DNA: TGTGCCAGCAGGGCCCAGGGGGCAGGCGGGGAGCTGTTTTTT
D gene: NA; clone size: NA; V gene: TRBV6-5; J gene: TRBJ1-2; CDR3 protein: CASSTGFDYGYTF; CDR3 DNA: TGTGCCAGCAGCACAGGCTTCGACTATGGCTACACCTTC
D gene: NA; clone size: NA; V gene: TRBV2; J gene: TRBJ1-5; CDR3 protein: CASSEVSPNQPQHF; CDR3 DNA: TGTGCCAGCAGTGAGGTCAGCCCCAATCAGCCCCAGCATTTT
D gene: NA; clone size: NA; V gene: TRBV2; J gene: TRBJ1-1; CDR3 protein: CASSEFGGDTEAFF; CDR3 DNA: TGTGCCAGCAGTGAATTTGGGGGGGACACTGAAGCTTTCTTT
D gene: NA; clone size: once; V gene: TRBV6-1; J gene: TRBJ1-2; CDR3 protein: CASSEGWARGYTF; CDR3 DNA: TGTGCCAGCAGTGAAGGGTGGGCGCGGGGCTACACCTTC
D gene: NA; clone size: NA; V gene: TRBV6-5; J gene: TRBJ2-7; CDR3 protein: CASKAASYEQYF; CDR3 DNA: TGTGCCAGCAAGGCAGCCTCCTACGAGCAGTACTTC